These 29 T cell receptor beta chains share one sample of origin, sequenced in a study of spatial heterogeneity in lung cancer. Each CDR3 protein gets one entry after TCRdb re-called the 5' RACE reads with MiXCR. The data contain 6,500 to 9,000 distinct CDR3 sequences, approximately 8.6% of them singletons. The time point: sample taken at primary tumor resection. The sequences come from PBMCs, collected at surgery. The receptors derive from a male donor with early-stage non-small cell lung cancer.

This clonotype was recorded many times. The chain uses TRBV2 and TRBJ2-3; D is uncertain. Germline V gene sequence: CDR1 SNHLY, CDR2 FYNNEI. The CDR3 sequence is 13 residues long. V shed 9 bases and J shed 3 bases, with 13 bases lying between them. The CDR3 sequence is CARKKDQTDTQYF. Written as DNA, the CDR3 is TGTGCCAGGAAAAAGGACCAAACAGATACGCAGTATTTT.

This clonotype was seen ten or more times. The J gene is TRBJ2-1, the V gene TRBV6-4, with TRBD1 identical over 8 bases. Per germline, CDR1 MRHNA and CDR2 SNTAGT. V shed 4 bases, J shed 5 bases, and the junction held 7 bases outside the gene matches. This CDR3 spans 15 amino acids. CDR3 amino acids: CASSVDRGPNNEQFF. In DNA form, the CDR3 reads TGTGCCAGCAGTGTCGACAGGGGACCGAACAATGAGCAGTTCTTC.

This clonotype was seen repeatedly, ten times or more. CDR3 sequence reads: CAWRRGAVWNEQFF. CDR3 coding DNA: TGTGCCTGGAGGCGGGGGGCGGTTTGGAATGAGCAGTTCTTC. This rearrangement joins TRBV30 to TRBJ2-1; TRBD2 agrees at 8 bases. Germline V lookup: CDR1 GTSNPN, CDR2 SVGIG (reference sequence). The CDR3 covers 14 residues. V lost 3 bases to trimming and J lost 7 bases; unmatched junction nucleotides: 8.

This clonotype was seen at least ten times. The genes are TRBV7-8 and TRBJ2-1; D possibly corresponds to TRBD1 (5 bases). This CDR3 is built from 17 residues. Germline assignment: CDR1 SGHVS and CDR2 FQNEAQ. V lost 5 bases to trimming and J lost 0 bases, with 17 bases between them. This chain's CDR3 is CASSTDSFISSYNEQFF. In DNA, the CDR3 is TGTGCCAGCAGCACCGACAGTTTCATTAGCTCCTACAATGAGCAGTTCTTC.

This clonotype appeared many times. The chain links TRBV18 to TRBJ2-7; D is uncertain. V dropped 2 bases and J dropped 5 bases, with 19 bases sitting between them. CDR1 and CDR2 (germline): KGHSH, LQKENI. The CDR3 spans 16 residues. The CDR3: CASSPVRARRPDEQYF. The CDR3 DNA follows: TGTGCCAGCTCACCAGTACGGGCACGTCGACCGGACGAGCAGTACTTC.

The chain recombines TRBV6-1 with TRBJ2-3; 7 bases are shared with TRBD2. Germline V lookup: CDR1 MNHNS, CDR2 SASEGT. The CDR3 has 15 amino acids. Losses at the gene ends were 6 bases for V and 2 bases for J; bases not matched to a gene: 8. The CDR3 spells CASRSLAEFTDTQYF. CDR3 bases: TGTGCCAGCAGGAGCCTAGCGGAGTTCACAGATACGCAGTATTTT.

In this sample, this clonotype turned up many times. The genes are TRBV5-1 and TRBJ2-5, with D unclear. CDR1 and CDR2 from the germline V gene are SGHRS and YFSETQ. V was trimmed by 2 bases and J by 1 base, leaving 3 bases between them. The CDR3 contains 12 residues. The DNA for the CDR3 is TGCGCCAGCAGCTTCTCCCAAGAGACCCAGTACTTC. The encoded protein is CASSFSQETQYF.

This clonotype was found many times. The V and J genes are TRBV7-2 and TRBJ1-5; tentative D call: TRBD1 (6 bases). The CDR3 totals 13 residues. CDR1 and CDR2 from the germline V gene are SGHTA and FQGNSA. Trimming removed 7 bases at V and 6 bases at J, with 13 bases between. For the CDR3, the DNA is TGTGCCAGCACACAGGGCTACGGTCAGCCCCAGCATTTT. Protein product: CASTQGYGQPQHF.

This clonotype was seen repeatedly, ten times or more. The chain links TRBV10-3 to TRBJ1-6, with a tentative D call TRBD1 (6 bases). V lost 4 bases and J lost 5, with 9 bases in between. Germline V gene sequence: CDR1 ENHRY, CDR2 SYGVKD. This CDR3 is 14 amino acids long. The CDR3 region is CAISGTADNSPLHF. The CDR3 DNA follows: TGTGCCATCAGTGGGACAGCAGATAATTCACCCCTCCACTTT.

In this sample, this clonotype turned up many times. V is TRBV2 and J is TRBJ2-3, with TRBD2 as a possible D gene (6 bases). The V gene lost 6 bases and the J gene lost 2 bases, with 15 bases spanning the gap. Germline CDR1 and CDR2: SNHLY and FYNNEI. This CDR3 is built from 15 residues. CDR3 nucleotide sequence: TGTGCCAGCAGACCCGGACTACCCTACACAGATACGCAGTATTTT. Its translation: CASRPGLPYTDTQYF.

This clonotype was counted a few times. The gene calls are TRBV19 and TRBJ2-1, with D perhaps TRBD1 or TRBD2 (5 bases each). The CDR3 runs 13 residues. Between the trimmed V and J ends, which lost 5 bases and 4 bases, there was a span of 9 bases. The germline gives CDR1 LNHDA, CDR2 SQIVND (reference sequence). Written as DNA, the CDR3 is TGTGCCAGTAGTGGGACGGGGTACAATGAGCAGTTCTTC. It translates to CASSGTGYNEQFF.

This clonotype was recorded many times. The V and J genes are TRBV10-3 and TRBJ1-2; D uncertain. Germline V lookup: CDR1 ENHRY, CDR2 SYGVKD. The CDR3 length is 14 residues. Trimming took 0 bases from V and 0 from J, leaving 5 bases between them. In nucleotides, the CDR3 is TGTGCCATCAGTGAGTCAACAGCTAACTATGGCTACACCTTC. Its translation is CAISESTANYGYTF.

This clonotype was seen at least ten times. This sequence joins TRBV27 and TRBJ2-7; D ambiguous. CDR1 and CDR2 (germline): MNHEY, SMNVEV (reference sequence). The CDR3 contains 14 residues. Trimming removed 3 bases at V and 0 bases at J, with 9 bases between. Here the CDR3 reads CASSLWTASYEQYF. The CDR3 bases are TGTGCCAGCAGTTTGTGGACGGCCTCCTACGAGCAGTACTTC.

This clonotype has at least ten counts. The chain carries TRBV9 and TRBJ2-5; 10 nucleotides align to TRBD1. With V trimmed by 3 bases and J by 5 bases, 4 bases remained unmatched. The V gene's germline CDR1 is SGDLS and CDR2 YYNGEE. CDR3 length equals 14 residues. CDR3 sequence (DNA): TGTGCCAGCAGCGAGACAGGGGGCATGGAGACCCAGTACTTC. As protein: CASSETGGMETQYF.

This clonotype was seen ten or more times. This chain joins TRBV30 and TRBJ1-4; 7 positions agree with TRBD1. Trimming at V came to 5 bases and at J to 8 bases, leaving 8 bases not matched to a gene. The CDR3 is 13 amino acids. CDR1 is GTSNPN, CDR2 SVGIG, per germline (reference sequence). The CDR3: CAWATGLKEKLFF. Here the CDR3 DNA reads TGTGCCTGGGCGACAGGGCTTAAAGAAAAACTGTTTTTT.

This clonotype was seen a few times. The chain employs TRBV2 and TRBJ2-7; tentatively, D is TRBD1 or TRBD2 (7 bases each). Trimming left V 10 bases short and J 1 base short, with 17 bases between. The germline V gene has CDR1 SNHLY and CDR2 FYNNEI. The CDR3 totals 14 residues. This CDR3 is CATKNRGGSYEQYF. The CDR3 nucleotides are TGTGCCACCAAAAACAGGGGAGGGTCCTACGAGCAGTACTTC.

This clonotype was counted ten times or more. This rearrangement joins TRBV15 to TRBJ2-3; D is perhaps TRBD2 (6 bases). Trimming shortened V by 5 bases and J by 6 bases, and 21 bases separated the two germline ends. CDR1 LNHNV and CDR2 YYDKDF come from the germline V gene (reference sequence). This CDR3 has 16 amino acids. CDR3 nucleotides: TGTGCCACCAGCGGGTACTTACGGGACTCACAGGATACGCAGTATTTT. This encodes CATSGYLRDSQDTQYF.

In this sample, this clonotype turned up many times. This chain connects TRBV6-5 to TRBJ2-7; 7 bases agree with TRBD2. CDR3 length: 14 residues. Per germline, CDR1 MNHEY and CDR2 SVGAGI. V lost 10 bases to trimming and J lost 4 bases; unmatched junction nucleotides: 13. CDR3 bases: TGTGCCACTCATCCCGGGCTAGCGGATTACGAGCAGTACTTC. Translating it yields CATHPGLADYEQYF.

This clonotype was observed at least ten times. The chain combines TRBV7-2 with TRBJ2-1, with 13 bases identical to TRBD2. Germline trimming cut 5 bases from V and 5 bases from J; bases unmatched to any gene: 6. The germline gives CDR1 SGHTA, CDR2 FQGNSA. The CDR3 has 16 amino acids. CDR3 nucleotides: TGTGCCAGCAGCCCACAGGGACTAGCGGGACACAATGAGCAGTTCTTC. Its translation: CASSPQGLAGHNEQFF.

Of note for this clonotype: Sequence at one end of the junction differs from germline and may be a read error. The CDR3 DNA sequence: TGTGCTAGCAGCTCCGGGACAGAAAACACCATATATTTT. Translation gives CASSSGTENTIYF. The genes are TRBV7-7 and TRBJ1-3; 7 bases agree with TRBD1. The CDR3 extends over 13 amino acids. Germline V lookup: CDR1 SSHAT, CDR2 FNYEAQ (reference sequence).

This clonotype was seen ten or more times. The V gene is TRBV5-1, the J gene TRBJ2-6, with D perhaps given as TRBD1 or TRBD2 (5 bases each). CDR1 and CDR2 (germline): SGHRS, YFSETQ. Trimming took 0 bases from V and 2 from J, leaving 9 bases between them. The CDR3 has 16 amino acids. The CDR3 reads CASSLDGDPGANVLTF. The CDR3 DNA is TGCGCCAGCAGCTTGGATGGGGACCCTGGGGCCAACGTCCTGACTTTC.

This clonotype showed up many times. This chain uses TRBV6-2 or TRBV6-3 with TRBJ2-1; 8 positions match TRBD1. Trimming at V came to 4 bases and at J to 4 bases, leaving 9 bases not matched to a gene. Germline assignment: CDR1 MNHEY and CDR2 SVGEGT. This CDR3 contains 16 residues. CDR3 residues: CASSSLTDRVYNEQFF. CDR3 DNA: TGTGCCAGCAGTTCCTTAACGGACAGGGTTTACAATGAGCAGTTCTTC.

This clonotype came up many times. This chain joins TRBV24-1 and TRBJ1-5, with 9 bases that match TRBD1. From germline, CDR1 is KGHDR and CDR2 SFDVKD. The CDR3 totals 16 residues. Germline trimming cut 4 bases from V and 3 bases from J; bases unmatched to any gene: 6. The CDR3 is CATSDHRTGDNQPQHF. Written as DNA, the CDR3 is TGTGCCACCAGTGACCACCGGACAGGGGACAATCAGCCCCAGCATTTT.

There are many counts of this clonotype. The gene calls are TRBV24-1 and TRBJ2-2; TRBD1 agrees at 8 bases. Germline V CDR1 and CDR2: KGHDR, SFDVKD. The CDR3 is made up of 15 amino acids. V dropped 3 bases and J dropped 4; count of bases not matched to a gene: 3. The CDR3 region has the DNA TGTGCCACCAGTGATGGTGACAGGGGCACCGGGGAGCTGTTTTTT. As protein: CATSDGDRGTGELFF.

This clonotype was observed many times. The chain combines TRBV13 with TRBJ2-3, with D uncertain. This CDR3 is built from 15 residues. Trimming shortened V by 5 bases and J by 6 bases, and 18 bases separated the two germline ends. The germline CDR1 and CDR2 sequences are PRHDT and FYEKMQ (reference sequence). Here the CDR3 reads CASSLLPSRSDTQYF. DNA of the CDR3: TGTGCCAGCAGCCTTCTCCCTAGTCGTTCCGATACGCAGTATTTT.

This clonotype counts as hyperexpanded (1% or more). The chain employs TRBV7-8 and TRBJ2-7; maybe TRBD2 (5 bases). Germline V CDR1 and CDR2: SGHVS, FQNEAQ. The V and J ends lost 5 bases and 3 bases respectively, with 17 bases between them. The CDR3 is made up of 15 amino acids. CDR3 nucleotides: TGTGCCAGCAGCCCCGAGGACTCCCCGAACTACGAGCAGTACTTC. Amino acids: CASSPEDSPNYEQYF.

This clonotype was found many times. This chain links TRBV11-1 with TRBJ1-1, with D perhaps matching TRBD1 (5 bases). The CDR3 covers 14 residues. Trimming stripped 3 bases from V and 3 bases from J, with 11 bases between. Germline CDR1 is SGHAT and CDR2 is FQDESV (reference sequence). The CDR3 loop is CASSLHLGDTEAFF. The CDR3 DNA reads as TGTGCCAGCAGCTTGCATCTGGGGGACACTGAAGCTTTCTTT.

The sample holds many counts of this clonotype. J is TRBJ2-1 and V is TRBV20-1; TRBD2 is a possible D gene (5 bases). Germline V gives CDR1 DFQATT, CDR2 SNEGSKA (reference sequence). Trimming pared 1 base from V and 3 bases from J, leaving 7 bases between. There are 13 residues in the CDR3. The CDR3 DNA reads as TGCAGTGCTAGAGCGGGGAACTACAATGAGCAGTTCTTC. Encoded protein: CSARAGNYNEQFF.

Within the sample, this clonotype is medium-sized (0.01 to 0.1%). This chain joins TRBV10-3 and TRBJ2-1, with 9 bases identical to TRBD2. V lost 0 bases, J lost 5 bases, and 8 bases stayed unmatched. The CDR3 totals 17 residues. Germline V gives CDR1 ENHRY, CDR2 SYGVKD. The DNA of the CDR3 is TGTGCCATCAGTGAGTCGAGGGCTAGCGGGGACCACAATGAGCAGTTCTTC. Its translation is CAISESRASGDHNEQFF.